This T cell receptor beta chain was sequenced in a study of control samples from healthy donors and cancer patients (dated by TCRdb to about 2020). The library was produced with the immunoSEQ multiplex PCR assay. Entries here come from immuneACCESS through TCRdb and include only in-frame sequences with V and J called. Some clones fail to appear in such tables; in the studies checked, an unresolved V gene covers under half of the shortfall, and the cause of the remainder is unknown. Here the sample has just over 150,000 clones; 85% to 95% occur a single time. Approximately 8% of the sample goes to the ten largest clones. Concerning this clone: It has no known antigen specificity. No base qualities exist here, and no much larger clone lies one base off it.

The clonotype comes from a woman between 35 and 50 years old in good health. Sequencing was performed on blood.

The nucleotides read TGTGCCAGCATAGAAGGGGGCGCGCCACCCCTCCACTTT. It translates to CASIEGGAPPLHF. The rearrangement joined TRBV6-5 to TRBJ1-6; 7 bases in the junction line up with TRBD1. Taken from cysteine to phenylalanine, the CDR3 has 13 residues. The DNA shown is the 39-base CDR3, in frame from base 1. The germline V gene encodes CDR1 MNHEY and CDR2 SVGAGI. The V end gives up 7 bases and the J end 11 bases, leaving 8 bases in the junction not matched to a gene.